This T cell receptor beta chain came from a study of blood T cell repertoires in COVID-19. Background on the study: The cDNA or gDNA used as material had been derived from T cells, B-cell-depleted T cells, or PBMCs.

Participants were aged roughly 18 to 95 years, lived in 25 or so US areas, and enrolled virtually. Membership in each cohort depended on participant-reported clinical history. Assay: immunoSEQ multiplex PCR; the TCRdb copy retains only in-frame clones and omits some. The sample consists of a few hundred thousand clones, 70% to 90% of them appearing once. About this clone itself: The junction departs from the called germline gene at one end, perhaps through a read error.

This sequence originates from a man aged 30 to 45 with acute COVID-19. The sample consisted of PBMCs or T cells enriched from blood (not recorded which).

In nucleotides, the CDR3 is TGTGCCAGCAGCTTGGAAGGGACAGCCTACGATGAGCAGTTCTTC. It encodes CASSLEGTAYDEQFF. The chain has TRBV5-5 and TRBJ2-1; 7 positions match TRBD1. Germline CDR1 SGHKS, CDR2 YYEKEE (reference sequence). This CDR3 is built from 15 residues.